This T cell receptor (beta chain) originates from a study of blood T cell repertoires in COVID-19. The data were produced by immunoSEQ multiplex PCR, yet TCRdb's version contains in-frame clones alone and is incomplete. The sample yields about 440,000 clones, 87% seen once. There are a few counts of this clone. The CDR3 runs to 16 residues. Germline V gene lookup returns CDR1 SGHTA and CDR2 FQGNSA. V lost 0 bases to trimming and J lost 6 bases, with 14 bases between them. This clonotype was sampled from a woman younger than 30 with acute COVID-19. The specimen sequenced was PBMCs or T cells enriched from blood (not recorded which). V usage is TRBV7-2 and J usage is TRBJ1-4; tentative D call: TRBD1 (5 bases). CDR3 DNA: TGTGCCAGCAGCTTAGCCCTAGGGGTTGGTTATGAAAAACTGTTTTTT. Translated, it gives CASSLALGVGYEKLFF.